These T cell receptor beta chains were read from a single sample in a study of T cells after yellow fever vaccination. TCRdb re-derived calls from the 5' RACE reads in MiXCR, one entry per CDR3 protein. The sample records about 340,000 distinct CDR3 sequences, around 13% being singletons. Sample: CD4+ T cells sorted from PBMCs, taken 15 days after the yellow fever booster vaccination. Source of these receptors: a man between 18 and 35 years old who received the YFV17D yellow fever vaccine. Both conserved end residues are part of each CDR3. The D gene is left open where the match is weak. Clone size is not always given. Where it is, it says once, few, many or a class for expanded clones.

>TRBV18|TRBJ1-2|TRBD1|few
CASSPGTGDAYGYTF
TGTGCCAGCTCACCCGGGACAGGAGACGCCTATGGCTACACCTTC
>TRBV7-3|TRBJ2-5|NA|few
CASSLWAARETQYF
TGTGCCAGCAGCCTCTGGGCAGCGCGAGAGACCCAGTACTTC
>TRBV6-5|TRBJ2-1|NA|few
CASSYMGYEQFF
TGTGCCAGCAGTTACATGGGATATGAGCAGTTCTTC
>TRBV4-3|TRBJ2-5|NA|NA
CASSLRDEETQYF
TGCGCCAGCAGCCTCCGGGACGAAGAGACCCAGTACTTC
>TRBV11-2|TRBJ1-1|NA|few
CASSLETVNTEAFF
TGTGCCAGCAGCTTAGAGACGGTGAACACTGAAGCTTTCTTT
>TRBV3-1|TRBJ1-1|NA|NA
CASSHQGLNTEAFF
TGTGCCAGCAGCCACCAGGGTTTGAACACTGAAGCTTTCTTT
>TRBV5-1|TRBJ1-3|TRBD1|NA
CASSFSSDRGNTIYF
TGCGCCAGCAGCTTCTCCTCGGACAGGGGGAACACCATATATTTT
>TRBV12-3/TRBV12-4|TRBJ1-5|NA|many
CASRRRADQPQHF
TGTGCCAGCCGCCGGAGGGCGGATCAGCCCCAGCATTTT
>TRBV27|TRBJ2-1|NA|NA
CASSFFPERGEQFF
TGTGCCAGCAGTTTTTTCCCAGAACGGGGAGAGCAGTTCTTC
>TRBV24-1|TRBJ2-5|NA|NA
CATSDFQAETQYF
TGTGCCACCAGTGATTTTCAAGCGGAGACCCAGTACTTC
>TRBV7-9|TRBJ2-3|NA|many
CASSLAQRDTQYF
TGTGCCAGCAGCTTAGCGCAAAGGGATACGCAGTATTTT
>TRBV5-1|TRBJ1-1|NA|few
CASSLVGGRTEAFF
TGCGCCAGCAGCTTGGTCGGGGGTCGGACTGAAGCTTTCTTT
>TRBV14|TRBJ1-5|NA|few
CASSQQVGQPQHF
TGTGCCAGCAGCCAACAGGTCGGGCAGCCCCAGCATTTT
>TRBV14|TRBJ1-1|NA|few
CASSRASSAEAFF
TGTGCCAGCAGCCGGGCGTCTTCTGCTGAAGCTTTCTTT
>TRBV5-1|TRBJ2-5|NA|NA
CASSLSYRVEETQYF
TGCGCCAGCAGCTTGTCTTACAGGGTTGAAGAGACCCAGTACTTC
>TRBV7-2|TRBJ2-2|NA|NA
CASSLGRMNTGELFF
TGTGCCAGCAGCCTCGGACGGATGAACACCGGGGAGCTGTTTTTT